The T cell receptor beta chain described here comes from a study of blood T cell repertoires in COVID-19. The germline V gene has CDR1 LNHDA and CDR2 SQIVND (reference sequence). The CDR3 consists of 15 residues. Losses at the gene ends were 9 bases for V and 0 bases for J; bases not matched to a gene: 6. The data were produced by immunoSEQ multiplex PCR, yet TCRdb's version contains in-frame clones alone and is incomplete. The sample lists 110,000 to 150,000 clones, approximately 86% occurring once. The chain uses TRBV19 and TRBJ1-5; 9 bases line up with TRBD1. The sample consisted of peripheral blood. The sequence derives from a man between 70 and 80 years old with acute or convalescent COVID-19. CDR3: CASAGTGYSNQPQHF. CDR3 bases: TGTGCCAGCGCCGGGACAGGGTATAGCAATCAGCCCCAGCATTTT.